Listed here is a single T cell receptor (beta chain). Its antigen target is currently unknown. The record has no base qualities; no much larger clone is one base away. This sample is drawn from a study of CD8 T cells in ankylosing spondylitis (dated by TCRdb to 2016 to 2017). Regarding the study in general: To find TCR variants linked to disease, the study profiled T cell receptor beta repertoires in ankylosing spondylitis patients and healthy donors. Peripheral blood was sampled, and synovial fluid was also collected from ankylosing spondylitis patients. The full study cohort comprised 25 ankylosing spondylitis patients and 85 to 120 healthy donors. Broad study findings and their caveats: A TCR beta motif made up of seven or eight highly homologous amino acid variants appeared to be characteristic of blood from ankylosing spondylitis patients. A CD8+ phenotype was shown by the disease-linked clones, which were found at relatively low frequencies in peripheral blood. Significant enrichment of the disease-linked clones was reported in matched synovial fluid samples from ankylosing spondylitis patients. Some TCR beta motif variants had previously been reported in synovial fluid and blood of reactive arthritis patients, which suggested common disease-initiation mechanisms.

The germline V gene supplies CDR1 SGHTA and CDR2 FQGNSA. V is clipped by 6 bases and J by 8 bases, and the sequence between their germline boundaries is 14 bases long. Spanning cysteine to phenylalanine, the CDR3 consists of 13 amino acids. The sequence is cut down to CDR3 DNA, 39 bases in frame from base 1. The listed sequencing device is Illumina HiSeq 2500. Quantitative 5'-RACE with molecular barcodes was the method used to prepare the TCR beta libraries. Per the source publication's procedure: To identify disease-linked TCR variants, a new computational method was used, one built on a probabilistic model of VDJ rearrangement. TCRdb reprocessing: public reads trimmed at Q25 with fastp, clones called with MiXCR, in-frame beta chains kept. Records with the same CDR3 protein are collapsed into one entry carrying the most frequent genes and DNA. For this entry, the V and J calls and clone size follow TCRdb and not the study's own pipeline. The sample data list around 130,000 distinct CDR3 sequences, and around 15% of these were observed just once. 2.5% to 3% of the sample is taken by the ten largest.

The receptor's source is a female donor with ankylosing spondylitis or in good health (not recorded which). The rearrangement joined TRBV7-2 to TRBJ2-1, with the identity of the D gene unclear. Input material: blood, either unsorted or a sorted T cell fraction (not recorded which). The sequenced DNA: TGTGCCAGCAGGCTCGCCCGAGTCGATGAGCAGTTCTTC. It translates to CASRLARVDEQFF.